This T cell receptor beta chain was observed in a study of PD-1 blockade in classical Hodgkin lymphoma (dated by TCRdb to the early 2020s). General notes on the study: Nivolumab dosing was 3 mg/kg intravenously every 2 weeks, continuing until either disease progression or unacceptable toxicity. The study used TCR beta sequencing and CyTOF to define a peripheral blood immune signature of response to PD-1 blockade in classical Hodgkin lymphoma. The research as a whole found: Patients starting nivolumab less than 1 year after ASCT had lower diversity and were excluded from later analyses to avoid confounding by immune reconstitution. Newly diagnosed patients were reported to have lower baseline TCR diversity than healthy donors, and relapsed/refractory patients were reported to have lower baseline TCR diversity still. CD4+ but not CD8+ TCR diversity rose significantly by C4D1 (p=0.0027 vs p=0.16), most apparent in complete responders (p=0.02). Among trial patients, those achieving complete response had baseline diversity similar to that of newly diagnosed patients, while diversity was significantly lower in partial responders and progressors. The study was limited to a single clinical trial cohort, and causes of repertoire differences, possibly disease activity or prior therapy, remained undefined.

Genomic DNA was extracted with the Qiagen DNeasy kit from unsorted PBMCs and from negatively selected CD4+ and CD8+ fractions. TCR beta CDR3 regions were subjected to amplification by immunoSEQ multiplex PCR with primers that anneal to V and J segments. A synthetic immune receptor repertoire was used to minimize amplification bias, and any remaining bias was removed computationally after sequencing. From the authors' description of their analysis: Custom Python scripts were used to quantify repertoire diversity as the Shannon entropy index. Unsorted, CD4+ and CD8+ repertoires were analyzed separately, except in combined analyses where CD4+ and CD8+ sequences were merged in silico. Clonal expansion was defined as a frequency increase of at least 2-fold after treatment compared with C1D1, and clones undetected at baseline were assigned a pseudocount of 0.5. Singleton clones were defined as clones with 0 or 1 copy at C1D1, and non-singleton clones were defined as clones with 2 or more copies. By matching protein sequences in sorted samples from the same patient, clones expanded in unsorted samples were annotated as CD4+, CD8+ or unknown. Wilcoxon tests on paired samples were used to test changes in diversity from C1D1 to C4D1. Sourced from immuneACCESS, this table was stored by TCRdb with only in-frame sequences that have V and J called. A share of the clones is absent; for the studies checked, an unresolved V gene accounts for under half, and the remainder has no known explanation. For V, J and clone size, that table is used; D and trimming come from the DNA. Counted in this sample were 25,000 to 35,000 clones; about 70% of them appeared once. The ten largest clones represent 3.5% to 5% of the sample.

Details on this clone: Its target antigen remains unknown. No qualities accompany the bases; no much larger clone lies one base away.

Taken with the paper, the label for time point translates to: cycle 4 day 1 (C4D1), after 5 to 7 weeks of nivolumab. Relapse after autologous stem cell transplantation had occurred in all trial patients, and cohorts A, B and C were distinguished by prior brentuximab vedotin exposure. The trial cohort included around 60 patients with relapsed/refractory classical Hodgkin lymphoma, and each patient had a best overall response of complete response, partial response or progressive disease. Trial patients were treated with single-agent nivolumab in the multi-cohort phase II CheckMate 205 trial. An independent review committee assessed best overall response by applying the 2007 International Working Group response criteria. Trial PBMCs were obtained immediately prior to nivolumab initiation (C1D1) and on therapy at cycle 2 day 1 and cycle 4 day 1. Peripheral blood was collected in 8 mL Vacutainer Cell Preparation Tubes, from which PBMCs were isolated by centrifugation and then cryopreserved.

Based on the germline V gene, the CDR1 and CDR2 sequences are SGDLS and YYNGEE. V loses 3 bases of germline sequence and J loses 1 base, and the interval between the two ends is 11 bases. From its cysteine to its phenylalanine, the CDR3 spans 16 amino acids. This entry keeps only the CDR3 DNA: 48 bases, framed from base 1. This sequence was found in a human donor with classical Hodgkin lymphoma. The chain is made from TRBV9 and TRBJ2-6; the D gene is possibly TRBD1, with 6 bases matching. This specimen was peripheral blood mononuclear cells (PBMCs), taken before the fourth cycle of nivolumab. The nucleotides are TGTGCCAGCAGCGCTTACAGGGATTCTGGGGCCAACGTCCTGACTTTC. Protein translation: CASSAYRDSGANVLTF. With the portions outside the CDR3 filled from the reference TRBV9 and TRBJ2-6 genes, the complete variable region becomes DSGVTQTPKHLITATGQRVTLRCSPRSGDLSVYWYQQSLDQGLQFLIQYYNGEERAKGNILERFSAQQFPDLHSELNLSSLELGDSALYFCASSAYRDSGANVLTFGAGSRLTVL.